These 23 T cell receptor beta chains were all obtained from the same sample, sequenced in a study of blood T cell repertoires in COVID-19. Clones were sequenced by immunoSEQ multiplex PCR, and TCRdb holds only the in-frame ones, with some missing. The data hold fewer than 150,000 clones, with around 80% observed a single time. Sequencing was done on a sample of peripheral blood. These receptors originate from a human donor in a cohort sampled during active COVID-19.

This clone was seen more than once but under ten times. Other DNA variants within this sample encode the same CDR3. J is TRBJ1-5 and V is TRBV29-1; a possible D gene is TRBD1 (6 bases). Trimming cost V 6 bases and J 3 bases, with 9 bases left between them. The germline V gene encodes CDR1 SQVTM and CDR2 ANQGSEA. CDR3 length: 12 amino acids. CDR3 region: CSVGGLNQPQHF. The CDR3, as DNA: TGCAGCGTCGGGGGGCTCAATCAGCCCCAGCATTTT.

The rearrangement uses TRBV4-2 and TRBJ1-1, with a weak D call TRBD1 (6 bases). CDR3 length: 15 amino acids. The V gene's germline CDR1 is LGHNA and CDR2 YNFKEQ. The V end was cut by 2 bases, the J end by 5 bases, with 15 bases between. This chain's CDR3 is CASSQSWAGVTEAFF. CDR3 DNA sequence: TGTGCCAGCAGCCAATCATGGGCAGGGGTGACTGAAGCTTTCTTT.

CDR3 coding DNA: TGTGCCAGCAGCGGTCGGGACTATGGCTACACCTTC. It codes for CASSGRDYGYTF. The chain links TRBV7-9 to TRBJ1-2, with D hard to call. The CDR3 is made up of 12 amino acids. Germline V CDR1 and CDR2: SEHNR, FQNEAQ (reference sequence). Trimming stripped 5 bases from V and 3 bases from J, with 7 bases between. The full variable domain, completed using reference TRBV7-9 and TRBJ1-2, is DTGVSQNPRHKITKRGQNVTFRCDPISEHNRLYWYRQTLGQGPEFLTYFQNEAQLEKSRLLSDRFSAERPKGSFSTLEIQRTEQGDSAMYLCASSGRDYGYTFGSGTRLTVV.

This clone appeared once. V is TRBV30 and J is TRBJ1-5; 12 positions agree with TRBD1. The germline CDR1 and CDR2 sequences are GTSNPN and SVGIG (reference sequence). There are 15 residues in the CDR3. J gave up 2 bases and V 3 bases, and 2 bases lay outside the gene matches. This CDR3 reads CAWRGQGAGNQPQHF. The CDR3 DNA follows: TGTGCCTGGAGGGGACAGGGGGCCGGCAATCAGCCCCAGCATTTT.

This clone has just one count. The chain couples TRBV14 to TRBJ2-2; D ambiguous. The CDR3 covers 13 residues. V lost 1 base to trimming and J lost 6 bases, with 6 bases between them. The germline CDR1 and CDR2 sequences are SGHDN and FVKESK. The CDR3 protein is CASSQASAGELFF. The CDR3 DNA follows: TGTGCCAGCAGCCAAGCCTCAGCCGGGGAGCTGTTTTTT. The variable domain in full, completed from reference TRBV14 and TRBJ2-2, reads EAGVTQFPSHSVIEKGQTVTLRCDPISGHDNLYWYRRVMGKEIKFLLHFVKESKQDESGMPNNRFLAERTGGTYSTLKVQPAELEDSGVYFCASSQASAGELFFGEGSRLTVL.

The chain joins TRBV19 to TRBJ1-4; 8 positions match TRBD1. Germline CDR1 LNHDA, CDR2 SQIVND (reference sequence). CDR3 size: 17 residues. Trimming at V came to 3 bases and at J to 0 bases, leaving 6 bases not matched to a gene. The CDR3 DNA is TGTGCCAGTAGTATCCGGACAGGGACTTCAACTAATGAAAAACTGTTTTTT. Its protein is CASSIRTGTSTNEKLFF.

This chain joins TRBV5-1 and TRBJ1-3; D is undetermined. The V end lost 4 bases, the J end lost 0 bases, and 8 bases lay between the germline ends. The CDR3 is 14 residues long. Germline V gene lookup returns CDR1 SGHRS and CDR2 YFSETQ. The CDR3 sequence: CASSPQSSGNTIYF. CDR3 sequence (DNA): TGCGCCAGCAGCCCACAGAGCTCTGGAAACACCATATATTTT.

The DNA for the CDR3 is TGCGCCAGCAGCCTCCTCCCGGGACAGGCACCCCTCCACTTT. The encoded protein is CASSLLPGQAPLHF. This chain links TRBV4-1 with TRBJ1-6; 8 positions agree with TRBD1. In germline, CDR1 is MGHRA, CDR2 YSYEKL. The CDR3 contains 14 residues. V shed 4 bases, J shed 11 bases, and the junction held 7 bases outside the gene matches.

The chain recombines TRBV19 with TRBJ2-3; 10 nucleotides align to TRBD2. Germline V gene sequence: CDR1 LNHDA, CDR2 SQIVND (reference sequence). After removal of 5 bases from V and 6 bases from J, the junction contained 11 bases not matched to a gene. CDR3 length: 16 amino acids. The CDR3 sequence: CASSGVAGGRGDTQYF. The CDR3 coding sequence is TGTGCCAGTAGTGGGGTAGCGGGGGGCCGGGGTGATACGCAGTATTTT. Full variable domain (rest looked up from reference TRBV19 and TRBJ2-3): DGGITQSPKYLFRKEGQNVTLSCEQNLNHDAMYWYRQDPGQGLRLIYYSQIVNDFQKGDIAEGYSVSREKKESFPLTVTSAQKNPTAFYLCASSGVAGGRGDTQYFGPGTRLTVL.

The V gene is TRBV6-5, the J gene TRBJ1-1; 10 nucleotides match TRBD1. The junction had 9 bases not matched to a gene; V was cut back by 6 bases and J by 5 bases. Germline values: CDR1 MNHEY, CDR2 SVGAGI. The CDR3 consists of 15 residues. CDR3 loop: CASSDRDRGRTEAFF. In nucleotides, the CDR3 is TGTGCCAGCAGCGATCGGGACAGGGGAAGAACTGAAGCTTTCTTT.

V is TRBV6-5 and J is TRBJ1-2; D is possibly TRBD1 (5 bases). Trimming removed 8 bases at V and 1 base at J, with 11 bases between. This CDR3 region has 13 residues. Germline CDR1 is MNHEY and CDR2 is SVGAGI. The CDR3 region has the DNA TGTGCCAGCCGCCGGGGGGTTAACTATGGCTACACCTTC. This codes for CASRRGVNYGYTF.

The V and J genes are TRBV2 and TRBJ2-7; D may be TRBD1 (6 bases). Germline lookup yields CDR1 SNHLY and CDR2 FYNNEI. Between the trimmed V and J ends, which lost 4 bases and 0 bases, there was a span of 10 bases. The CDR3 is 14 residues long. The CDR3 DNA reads TGTGCCAGCAGTGGTGGGGACAACTCCTACGAGCAGTACTTC. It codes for CASSGGDNSYEQYF.

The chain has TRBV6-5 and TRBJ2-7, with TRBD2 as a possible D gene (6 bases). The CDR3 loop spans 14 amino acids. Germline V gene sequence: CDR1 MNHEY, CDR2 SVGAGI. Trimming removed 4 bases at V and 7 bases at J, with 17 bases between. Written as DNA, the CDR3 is TGTGCCAGCAGTTTTAGGACGGGAGCGAAGGAGCAGTACTTC. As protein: CASSFRTGAKEQYF.

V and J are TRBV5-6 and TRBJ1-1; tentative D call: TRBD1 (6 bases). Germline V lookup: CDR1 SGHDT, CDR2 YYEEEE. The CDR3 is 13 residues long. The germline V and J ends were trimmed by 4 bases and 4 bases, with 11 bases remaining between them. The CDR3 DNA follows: TGTGCCAGCAGCCAGGGGTGGGGCACTGAAGCTTTCTTT. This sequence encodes CASSQGWGTEAFF.

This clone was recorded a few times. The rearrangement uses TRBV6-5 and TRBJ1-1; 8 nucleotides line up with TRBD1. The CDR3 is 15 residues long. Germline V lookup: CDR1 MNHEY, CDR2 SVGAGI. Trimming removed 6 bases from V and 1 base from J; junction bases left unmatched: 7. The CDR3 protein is CASRPRGQENTEAFF. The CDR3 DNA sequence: TGTGCCAGCAGACCCAGGGGGCAGGAGAACACTGAAGCTTTCTTT.

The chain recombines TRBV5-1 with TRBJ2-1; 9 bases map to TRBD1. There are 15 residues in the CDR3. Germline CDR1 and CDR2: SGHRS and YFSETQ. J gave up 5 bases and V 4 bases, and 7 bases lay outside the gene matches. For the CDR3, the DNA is TGCGCCAGCAGCGGGGGGACAGGGAACCACAATGAGCAGTTCTTC. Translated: CASSGGTGNHNEQFF.

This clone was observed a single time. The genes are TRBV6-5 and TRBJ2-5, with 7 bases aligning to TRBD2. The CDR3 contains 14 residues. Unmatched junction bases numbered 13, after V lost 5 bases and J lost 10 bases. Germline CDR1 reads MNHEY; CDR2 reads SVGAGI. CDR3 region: CASSPLEEPGGQYF. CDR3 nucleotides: TGTGCCAGCAGTCCCCTTGAGGAACCGGGGGGCCAGTACTTC.

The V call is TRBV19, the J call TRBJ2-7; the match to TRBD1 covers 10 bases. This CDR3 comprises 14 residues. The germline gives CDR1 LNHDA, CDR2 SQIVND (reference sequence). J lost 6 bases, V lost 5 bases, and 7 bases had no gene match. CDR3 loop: CASSERTGGGEQYF. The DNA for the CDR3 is TGTGCCAGTAGTGAAAGGACAGGGGGGGGCGAGCAGTACTTC.

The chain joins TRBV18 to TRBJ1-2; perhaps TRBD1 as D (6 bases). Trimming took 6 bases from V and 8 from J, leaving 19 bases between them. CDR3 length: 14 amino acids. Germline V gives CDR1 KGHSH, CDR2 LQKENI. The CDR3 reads CASSPGQFADGYTF. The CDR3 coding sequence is TGTGCCAGCTCGCCAGGACAGTTTGCTGACGGCTACACCTTC.

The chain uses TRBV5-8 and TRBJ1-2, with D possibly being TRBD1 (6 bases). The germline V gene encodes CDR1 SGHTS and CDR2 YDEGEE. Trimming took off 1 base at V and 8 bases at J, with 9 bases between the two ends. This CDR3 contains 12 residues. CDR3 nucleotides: TGTGCCAGCAGCTTGCGCCAGGGGGGCTACACCTTC. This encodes CASSLRQGGYTF.

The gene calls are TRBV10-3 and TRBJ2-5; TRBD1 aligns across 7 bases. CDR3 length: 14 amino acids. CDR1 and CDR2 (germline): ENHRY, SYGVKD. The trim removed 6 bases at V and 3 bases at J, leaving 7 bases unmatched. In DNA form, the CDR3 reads TGTGCCATCAGGCGACAGGGAGTTGAAGAGACCCAGTACTTC. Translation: CAIRRQGVEETQYF.

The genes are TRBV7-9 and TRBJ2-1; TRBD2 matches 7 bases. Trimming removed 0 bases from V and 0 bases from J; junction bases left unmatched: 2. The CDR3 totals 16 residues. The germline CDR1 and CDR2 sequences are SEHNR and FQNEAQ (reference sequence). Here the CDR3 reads CASSLAGGFSYNEQFF. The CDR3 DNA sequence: TGTGCCAGCAGCTTAGCGGGGGGGTTCTCCTACAATGAGCAGTTCTTC.

CDR3 loop: CASSLRTDSNQPQHF. The CDR3 DNA reads TGTGCCAGCAGCCTCAGGACAGATAGCAATCAGCCCCAGCATTTT. V is TRBV27 and J is TRBJ1-5; perhaps TRBD1 as D (6 bases). This CDR3 has 15 amino acids. Trimming removed 6 bases at V and 0 bases at J, with 12 bases between. CDR1 MNHEY and CDR2 SMNVEV come from the germline V gene (reference sequence).